Below, 15 T cell receptor beta chains from the same sample are listed, as sequenced in a study of blood T cell repertoires in COVID-19. TCRdb's table, derived via immunoSEQ multiplex PCR, lists solely in-frame clones and lacks some. The table lists some 170,000 clones, approximately 90% of them singletons, with 1.5% to 2% in the top ten. Sample: peripheral blood. The receptors were gathered from a woman aged 45-65 years with acute or convalescent COVID-19.

The chain combines TRBV7-8 with TRBJ2-5, with 8 nucleotides matching TRBD1. In germline, CDR1 is SGHVS, CDR2 FQNEAQ. The CDR3 sequence is 15 residues long. V gave up 2 bases and J gave up 6 bases; unmatched junction bases: 8. The CDR3 region is CASSLRGQGEKTQYF. CDR3 DNA: TGTGCCAGCAGCTTAAGAGGACAGGGAGAAAAGACCCAGTACTTC. The full variable domain, rest sourced from reference TRBV7-8 and TRBJ2-5, is GAGVSQSPRYKVAKRGQDVALRCDPISGHVSLFWYQQALGQGPEFLTYFQNEAQLDKSGLPSDRFFAERPEGSVSTLKIQRTQQEDSAVYLCASSLRGQGEKTQYFGPGTRLLVL.

V gene TRBV7-9 combines with J gene TRBJ2-1; 7 nucleotides align to TRBD2. V shed 5 bases and J 3 bases; nucleotides not matched to a gene: 4. The CDR3 has 14 amino acids. Germline V gives CDR1 SEHNR, CDR2 FQNEAQ (reference sequence). CDR3: CASSIGLGYNEQFF. DNA for the CDR3: TGTGCCAGCAGCATCGGACTAGGCTACAATGAGCAGTTCTTC.

This clone has more than one count but fewer than ten. The chain uses TRBV18 and TRBJ1-1, with D maybe TRBD1 (5 bases). Trimming stripped 3 bases from V and 4 bases from J, with 12 bases between. Germline CDR1 KGHSH, CDR2 LQKENI. CDR3 length equals 14 residues. The CDR3 sequence: CASSPGMGPTEAFF. Here the CDR3 DNA reads TGTGCCAGCTCACCGGGTATGGGGCCCACTGAAGCTTTCTTT.

The CDR3 spells CASSKGTGAFSGNTIYF. The CDR3 nucleotides read TGTGCCAGTAGTAAAGGGACAGGGGCATTCTCTGGAAACACCATATATTTT. The V gene is TRBV19, the J gene TRBJ1-3, with 10 nucleotides matching TRBD1. The CDR3 is 17 residues long. V lost 4 bases, J lost 0 bases, and 6 bases stayed unmatched. The germline V gene encodes CDR1 LNHDA and CDR2 SQIVND (reference sequence).

The genes are TRBV29-1 and TRBJ1-5; 8 bases are shared with TRBD1. The CDR3 has 14 residues. Germline lookup yields CDR1 SQVTM and CDR2 ANQGSEA. The J segment lost 1 base and the V segment lost 4 bases, leaving 3 bases of the junction unmatched. CDR3 coding DNA: TGCAGCGTTGCGACAGGGGAAAGCAATCAGCCCCAGCATTTT. It encodes CSVATGESNQPQHF.

This clone was found once. In DNA, the CDR3 is TGCGCCAGCAACAAGGGGGTGGGCGAAAAACTGTTTTTT. It specifies CASNKGVGEKLFF. This rearrangement joins TRBV10-2 to TRBJ1-4; D perhaps matches TRBD1 (6 bases). V dropped 7 bases and J dropped 8 bases, with 14 bases sitting between them. This CDR3 contains 13 residues. Germline CDR1 is WSHSY and CDR2 is SAAADI.

The J gene is TRBJ2-2, the V gene TRBV11-3, with 8 nucleotides matching TRBD1. The CDR3 loop spans 14 amino acids. The trim removed 2 bases at V and 8 bases at J, leaving 4 bases unmatched. The germline V gene encodes CDR1 SGHNT and CDR2 YENEEA. CDR3 protein: CASSLQGAGGELFF. CDR3 DNA: TGTGCCAGCAGCTTACAGGGGGCGGGTGGGGAGCTGTTTTTT.

This chain connects TRBV12-5 to TRBJ2-7; TRBD1 matches 9 bases. Per the germline V gene, CDR1 is LGHNT and CDR2 is FRNRAP. The CDR3 sequence is 14 residues long. Unmatched junction bases numbered 7, after V lost 7 bases and J lost 3 bases. CDR3 amino acids: CASALGGQGYEQYF. The CDR3 nucleotides are TGTGCTAGTGCCCTAGGGGGACAGGGCTACGAGCAGTACTTC.

The chain couples TRBV5-6 to TRBJ2-6; D is undetermined. CDR1 is SGHDT and CDR2 is YYEEEE in the germline V gene. The CDR3 is made up of 17 amino acids. V shed 1 base and J shed 0 bases, with 11 bases lying between them. The DNA of the CDR3 is TGTGCCAGCAGCTTGTTCCACAGATCCTCTGGGGCCAACGTCCTGACTTTC. Translated: CASSLFHRSSGANVLTF.

This clone occurred once. V usage is TRBV30 and J usage is TRBJ2-1; 8 bases are a match to TRBD2. Germline V lookup: CDR1 GTSNPN, CDR2 SVGIG (reference sequence). The CDR3 totals 18 residues. V trimming: 1 base; J trimming: 0 bases; junction bases outside the gene matches: 11. The CDR3 sequence is CAWSDPSGPRSSYNEQFF. The CDR3, as DNA: TGTGCCTGGAGTGACCCTAGCGGGCCTCGGAGCTCCTACAATGAGCAGTTCTTC.

V gene TRBV19 combines with J gene TRBJ1-1; D ambiguous. V lost 0 bases and J 5 bases, leaving 7 bases between the germline ends. Germline V gives CDR1 LNHDA, CDR2 SQIVND (reference sequence). The CDR3 totals 13 residues. The CDR3 sequence: CASSIDQWTEAFF. The CDR3 bases are TGTGCCAGTAGTATAGACCAGTGGACTGAAGCTTTCTTT.

The chain carries TRBV18 and TRBJ2-2, with 9 bases that match TRBD1. Trimming removed 6 bases from V and 4 bases from J; junction bases left unmatched: 18. Looked up from germline, CDR1 is KGHSH and CDR2 is LQKENI. The CDR3 totals 19 residues. DNA of the CDR3: TGTGCCAGCTCTCGTACGGCGCTGTATGGGACAGGGCGCACCGGGGAGCTGTTTTTT. This sequence encodes CASSRTALYGTGRTGELFF. Together with reference TRBV18 and TRBJ2-2, the CDR3 gives the full variable domain: NAGVMQNPRHLVRRRGQEARLRCSPMKGHSHVYWYRQLPEEGLKFMVYLQKENIIDESGMPKERFSAEFPKEGPSILRIQQVVRGDSAAYFCASSRTALYGTGRTGELFFGEGSRLTVL.

The gene calls are TRBV19 and TRBJ1-1, with TRBD1 matching over 10 bases. The CDR3 sequence is 18 residues long. The V segment lost 3 bases and the J segment 5 bases; nucleotides outside the gene matches: 15. Germline V gene data show CDR1 as LNHDA and CDR2 as SQIVND (reference sequence). The CDR3 bases are TGTGCCAGTAGTATCTCTGGGGGACAGGGGCGGCTTTATACTGAAGCTTTCTTT. Translated: CASSISGGQGRLYTEAFF.

The chain couples TRBV7-9 to TRBJ2-2; perhaps TRBD2 as D (5 bases). Trimming left V 4 bases short and J 2 bases short, with 17 bases between. CDR3 length: 17 amino acids. Germline V gives CDR1 SEHNR, CDR2 FQNEAQ (reference sequence). Here the CDR3 reads CASSSGRAPPNTGELFF. Written as DNA, the CDR3 is TGTGCCAGCAGCTCTGGGCGGGCTCCTCCTAACACCGGGGAGCTGTTTTTT.

The V call is TRBV5-1, the J call TRBJ2-3; 7 bases are a match to TRBD1. This CDR3 is 15 amino acids long. CDR1 and CDR2 from the germline V gene are SGHRS and YFSETQ. V gave up 4 bases and J gave up 2 bases; unmatched junction bases: 7. CDR3 in DNA: TGCGCCAGCAGCCCGTCGGGACAGTACACAGATACGCAGTATTTT. Translating it yields CASSPSGQYTDTQYF.